A single sample is the source of the 22 T cell receptor beta chains below, sequenced in a study of long-term antiretroviral therapy in people with HIV. The libraries were made with immunoSEQ v3.0 at survey level. Clones were sequenced by immunoSEQ multiplex PCR, and TCRdb holds only the in-frame ones, with some missing. The sample lists more than 20,000 clones, around 76% occurring once. Specimen: unsorted PBMCs, collected about 21 months before starting antiretroviral therapy. The receptors were sampled from a woman between 35 and 50 years old with HIV.

V is TRBV7-9 and J is TRBJ1-5, with D possibly matching TRBD1 (5 bases). This CDR3 is 15 amino acids long. CDR1 SEHNR and CDR2 FQNEAQ come from the germline V gene (reference sequence). V lost 6 bases to trimming and J lost 4 bases, with 16 bases between them. Here the CDR3 reads CASSSMGEANQPQHF. CDR3 nucleotides: TGTGCCAGCAGTTCCATGGGGGAGGCAAATCAGCCCCAGCATTTT.

The chain has TRBV29-1 and TRBJ1-2, with D maybe TRBD1 (6 bases). Trimming took 5 bases from V and 4 from J, leaving 17 bases between them. From germline, CDR1 is SQVTM and CDR2 ANQGSEA. The CDR3 runs 14 residues. The CDR3 region is CSVPVLRGGYGYTF. In nucleotides, the CDR3 is TGCAGCGTTCCTGTGCTCAGGGGAGGCTATGGCTACACCTTC.

The chain recombines TRBV10-3 with TRBJ2-2, with D possibly being TRBD1 (6 bases). CDR3 length equals 15 residues. Germline values: CDR1 ENHRY, CDR2 SYGVKD. V was clipped by 4 bases and J by 6 bases, with 15 bases between them. As DNA, the CDR3 is TGTGCCATCAGTGGATCCCCAAAGGGGGCCGGGGAGCTGTTTTTT. Translating gives CAISGSPKGAGELFF.

Here the CDR3 DNA reads TGCGCCAGCAGCTTGGATGGCAGCATGAACACTGAAGCTTTCTTT. It translates to CASSLDGSMNTEAFF. The chain uses TRBV5-1 and TRBJ1-1; D unresolved. Germline-derived CDR1 and CDR2 are SGHRS and YFSETQ. The CDR3 spans 15 residues. Trimming took 0 bases from V and 0 from J, leaving 9 bases between them.

This rearrangement joins TRBV6-6 to TRBJ1-1; 9 bases line up with TRBD1. The germline CDR1 and CDR2 sequences are MNHNY and SVGAGI (reference sequence). V shed 10 bases and J 1 base; nucleotides not matched to a gene: 4. CDR3 length: 13 residues. CDR3 coding DNA: TGTGCCATCGAGGACAGGGGGAACACTGAAGCTTTCTTT. Protein product: CAIEDRGNTEAFF.

The genes are TRBV28 and TRBJ2-1; possible D gene TRBD2, 6 bases. The V gene's germline CDR1 is MDHEN and CDR2 SYDVKM. The CDR3 runs to 15 residues. V was cut by 6 bases and J by 0 bases, with 12 bases left in between. The CDR3 here is CASSPDYSSYNEQFF. As DNA, the CDR3 is TGTGCCAGCAGCCCGGACTATAGCTCCTACAATGAGCAGTTCTTC. Based on the CDR3 plus reference TRBV28 and TRBJ2-1, the full variable domain is DVKVTQSSRYLVKRTGEKVFLECVQDMDHENMFWYRQDPGLGLRLIYFSYDVKMKEKGDIPEGYSVSREKKERFSLILESASTNQTSMYLCASSPDYSSYNEQFFGPGTRLTVL.

There are a few counts of this clone. The rearrangement uses TRBV5-6 and TRBJ1-1; D is unresolved. V was clipped by 0 bases and J by 3 bases, with 15 bases between them. This CDR3 contains 16 residues. Germline CDR1 is SGHDT and CDR2 is YYEEEE. CDR3 DNA: TGTGCCAGCAGCTTGGCGAGGGTAAGCTGGGACACTGAAGCTTTCTTT. Translated: CASSLARVSWDTEAFF.

This clone counts as medium-sized (0.01 to 0.1%). The CDR3, as DNA: TGTGCCAGCAGCGTAGAGGCGGGAGCAGATACGCAGTATTTT. Protein: CASSVEAGADTQYF. The chain uses TRBV9 and TRBJ2-3; 7 positions agree with TRBD2. Germline lookup yields CDR1 SGDLS and CDR2 YYNGEE. V lost 0 bases, J lost 4 bases, and 2 bases stayed unmatched. CDR3 length: 14 amino acids.

This clone has only one observation. The rearrangement links TRBV2 to TRBJ2-5; D possibly uses TRBD1 or TRBD2 (5 bases each). This CDR3 has 11 residues. The germline V gene has CDR1 SNHLY and CDR2 FYNNEI. As DNA, the CDR3 is TGTGCTTTCTCTGGGGGAGAGACCCAGTACTTC. Its protein product is CAFSGGETQYF. Variable domain in full (rest from reference TRBV2 and TRBJ2-5): EPEVTQTPSHQVTQMGQEVILRCVPISNHLYFYWYRQILGQKVEFLVSFYNNEISEKSEIFDDQFSVERPDGSNFTLKIRSTKLEDSAMYFCAFSGGETQYFGPGTRLLVL.

This chain joins TRBV11-2 and TRBJ1-2; TRBD1 matches at 7 bases. V gave up 4 bases and J gave up 8 bases; unmatched junction bases: 7. CDR1 and CDR2 from the germline V gene are SGHAT and FQNNGV. This CDR3 is 13 amino acids long. CDR3 loop: CASSSQHRGGYTF. The CDR3 DNA is TGTGCCAGCAGCTCTCAACACAGGGGCGGCTACACCTTC.

The CDR3 reads CASSFDPRWTEAFF. The CDR3 bases are TGTGCCAGCAGCTTCGATCCCAGGTGGACTGAAGCTTTCTTT. The V gene is TRBV5-5, the J gene TRBJ1-1; D ambiguous. V lost 2 bases, J lost 5 bases, and 13 bases lay in between. This CDR3 is 14 amino acids long. Per germline, CDR1 SGHKS and CDR2 YYEKEE (reference sequence).

This clone was observed a few times. The chain combines TRBV29-1 with TRBJ1-1; TRBD1 matches 7 bases. J was trimmed by 2 bases and V by 5 bases; bases with no gene match: 5. The CDR3 runs to 13 residues. In germline, CDR1 is SQVTM, CDR2 ANQGSEA. In nucleotides, the CDR3 is TGCAGCGTTCACCGGGACAGAAACACTGAAGCTTTCTTT. Protein: CSVHRDRNTEAFF.

V and J are TRBV4-2 and TRBJ1-5; TRBD1 agrees at 7 bases. CDR1 and CDR2 (germline): LGHNA, YNFKEQ. Losses at the gene ends were 0 bases for V and 16 bases for J; bases not matched to a gene: 12. The CDR3 is 14 amino acids. CDR3 amino acids: CASSQDLAGTAIHF. CDR3 DNA: TGTGCCAGCAGCCAAGATTTGGCCGGGACAGCGATACATTTT.

This clone was recorded once. This chain joins TRBV27 and TRBJ1-1; the D gene is possibly TRBD1 (5 bases). In germline, CDR1 is MNHEY, CDR2 SMNVEV (reference sequence). This CDR3 contains 15 residues. Trimming removed 6 bases from V and 1 base from J, with 15 bases in between. DNA of the CDR3: TGTGCCAGCAGCAGATGGGGGACGGCGAACACTGAAGCTTTCTTT. Translation: CASSRWGTANTEAFF.

The rearrangement links TRBV19 to TRBJ1-1, with TRBD1 matching 10 bases. The ends lost 7 bases at V and 4 bases at J; junction bases unmatched: 6. Germline V lookup: CDR1 LNHDA, CDR2 SQIVND (reference sequence). The CDR3 has 14 amino acids. CDR3 amino acids: CASTPGQGVTEAFF. DNA of the CDR3: TGTGCCAGTACCCCCGGACAGGGGGTCACTGAAGCTTTCTTT.

This clone showed up just once. The chain joins TRBV7-9 to TRBJ2-1; D not certain. V was shortened by 5 bases and J by 5 bases, with 4 bases between the two germline ends. The CDR3 has 11 residues. CDR1 is SEHNR and CDR2 is FQNEAQ in the germline V gene (reference sequence). The CDR3 reads CASSTHNEQFF. Here the CDR3 DNA reads TGTGCCAGCAGCACCCACAATGAGCAGTTCTTC.

The rearrangement joins TRBV25-1 to TRBJ1-1, with a tentative D call TRBD1 (5 bases). Trimming pared 1 base from V and 6 bases from J, leaving 12 bases between. From germline, CDR1 is MGHDK and CDR2 SYGVNS. The CDR3 covers 14 residues. CDR3 loop: CASSEWGSSPEAFF. The CDR3 region has the DNA TGTGCCAGCAGTGAATGGGGCAGTTCCCCTGAAGCTTTCTTT.

This chain links TRBV5-1 with TRBJ1-1; D possibly corresponds to TRBD1 (6 bases). The V end was cut by 2 bases, the J end by 1 base, with 9 bases between. The CDR3 spans 14 residues. Per germline, CDR1 SGHRS and CDR2 YFSETQ. The DNA of the CDR3 is TGCGCCAGCAGCTTCTCGGGACAGAACACTGAAGCTTTCTTT. It specifies CASSFSGQNTEAFF.

This clone has more than one count but fewer than ten. This sequence joins TRBV10-2 and TRBJ2-5, with D perhaps matching TRBD2 (6 bases). Germline-derived CDR1 and CDR2 are WSHSY and SAAADI. The CDR3 sequence is 14 residues long. The V end lost 2 bases, the J end lost 5 bases, and 12 bases lay between the germline ends. The CDR3 protein is CASSELGRGETQYF. CDR3 DNA sequence: TGCGCCAGCAGTGAGCTGGGACGGGGGGAGACCCAGTACTTC.

The rearrangement uses TRBV7-9 and TRBJ1-2; D possibly corresponds to TRBD1 (6 bases). V gave up 4 bases and J gave up 4 bases, with 16 bases separating them. This CDR3 region has 15 residues. Germline lookup yields CDR1 SEHNR and CDR2 FQNEAQ (reference sequence). CDR3 DNA sequence: TGTGCCAGCAGCTCGACCGGCAGGGGAGGCTATGGCTACACCTTC. Its translation: CASSSTGRGGYGYTF.

The rearrangement joins TRBV4-3 to TRBJ1-2; D gene ambiguous. CDR1 is LGHNA, CDR2 YSLEER, per germline. V was trimmed by 0 bases and J by 2 bases, leaving 7 bases between them. The CDR3 covers 14 residues. The CDR3 sequence is CASSQDPDNYGYTF. The CDR3 DNA reads as TGCGCCAGCAGCCAAGATCCGGACAACTATGGCTACACCTTC.

The V and J genes are TRBV7-6 and TRBJ2-2, with 7 bases identical to TRBD1. The CDR3 spans 13 residues. CDR1 and CDR2 from the germline V gene are SGHVS and FNYEAQ. J gave up 6 bases and V 5 bases, and 3 bases lay outside the gene matches. In DNA, the CDR3 is TGTGCCAGCAGCCAAACAGGGGCCGGGGAGCTGTTTTTT. This sequence encodes CASSQTGAGELFF.